This T cell receptor (beta chain) was sequenced for a study of T cells after yellow fever vaccination. For the study at large: SMART-Seq v4 Ultra Low Input handled preparation of low-cell-number fractions. Study findings and constraints: Among primary-vaccination clones, most reappeared after the booster, at almost 98% for CD4 and 88% for CD8. Clonotypes found in both CD4 and CD8 compartments made up a small share.

CDR1 and CDR2 (germline): KGHDR, SFDVKD. The CDR3 covers 13 residues. V dropped 7 bases and J dropped 1; count of bases not matched to a gene: 0. Worth noting for this clonotype: Antigen specificity is unknown.

TCR cDNA was made by 5'RACE template switching, adding a universal primer site and UMIs. TCRdb re-analysed the 5' RACE reads in MiXCR, keeping a single row per CDR3 protein. The sample has a few hundred thousand distinct CDR3 sequences, roughly 4% seen once. The V and J genes are TRBV24-1 and TRBJ2-1, with 7 bases fitting TRBD2. The sequence derives from a man younger than 35 who received the YFV17D yellow fever vaccine. Sequences were derived from PBMCs, sampled on the day of the yellow fever booster vaccination. The CDR3 here is CATRAGSYNEQFF. The DNA of the CDR3 is TGTGCCACCAGAGCGGGGTCCTACAATGAGCAGTTCTTC.